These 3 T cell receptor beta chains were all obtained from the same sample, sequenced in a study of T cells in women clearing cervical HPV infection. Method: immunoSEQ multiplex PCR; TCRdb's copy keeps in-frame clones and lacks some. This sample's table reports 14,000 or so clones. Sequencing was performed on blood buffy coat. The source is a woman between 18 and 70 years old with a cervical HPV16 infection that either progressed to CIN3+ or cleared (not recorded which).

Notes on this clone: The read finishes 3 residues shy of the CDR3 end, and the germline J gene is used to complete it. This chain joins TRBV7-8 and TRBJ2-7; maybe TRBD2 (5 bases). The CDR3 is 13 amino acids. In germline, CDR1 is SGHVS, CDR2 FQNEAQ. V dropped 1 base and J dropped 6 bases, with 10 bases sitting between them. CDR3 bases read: TGTGCCAGCAGCTTAGAATATCGGGGCGAG. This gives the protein CASSLEYRGE. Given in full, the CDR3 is CASSLEYRGEQYF.

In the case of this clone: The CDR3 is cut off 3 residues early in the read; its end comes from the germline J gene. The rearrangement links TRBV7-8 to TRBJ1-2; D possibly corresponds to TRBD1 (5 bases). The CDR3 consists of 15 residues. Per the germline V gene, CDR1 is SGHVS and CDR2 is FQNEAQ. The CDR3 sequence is CASSSREGNTDTYTF. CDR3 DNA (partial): TGTGCCAGCAGCTCCAGGGAGGGGAACACAGATACC.

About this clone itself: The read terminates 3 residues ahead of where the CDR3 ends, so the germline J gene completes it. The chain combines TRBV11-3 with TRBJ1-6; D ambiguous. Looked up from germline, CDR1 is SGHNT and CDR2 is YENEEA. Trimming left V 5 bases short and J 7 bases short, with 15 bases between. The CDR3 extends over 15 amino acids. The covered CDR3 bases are TGTGCCAGCAGCGTAGGCGGGGTATGGAATTCACCC. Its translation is CASSVGGVWNSP. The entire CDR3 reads CASSVGGVWNSPLHF.